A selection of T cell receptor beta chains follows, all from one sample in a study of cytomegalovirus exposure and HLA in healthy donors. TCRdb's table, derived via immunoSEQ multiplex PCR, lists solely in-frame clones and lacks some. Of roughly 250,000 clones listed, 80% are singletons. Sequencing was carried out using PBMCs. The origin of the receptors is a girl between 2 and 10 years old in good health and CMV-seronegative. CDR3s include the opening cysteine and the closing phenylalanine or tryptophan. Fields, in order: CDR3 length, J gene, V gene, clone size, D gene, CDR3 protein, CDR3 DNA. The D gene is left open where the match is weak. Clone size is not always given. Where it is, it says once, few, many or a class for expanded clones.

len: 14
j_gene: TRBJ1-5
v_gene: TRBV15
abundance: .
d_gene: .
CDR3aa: CATSRDPASQSQHF
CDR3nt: TGTGCCACCAGCAGAGACCCCGCCTCCCAGTCCCAGCATTTT

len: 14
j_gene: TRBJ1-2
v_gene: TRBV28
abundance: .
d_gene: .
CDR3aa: CASVPESPVYGYTF
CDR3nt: TGTGCCAGCGTACCGGAGAGTCCTGTCTATGGCTACACCTTC

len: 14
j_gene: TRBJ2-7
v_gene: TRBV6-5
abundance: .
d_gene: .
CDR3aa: CASSYLTGPYEQYF
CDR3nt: TGTGCCAGCAGTTACTTGACAGGCCCCTACGAGCAGTACTTC

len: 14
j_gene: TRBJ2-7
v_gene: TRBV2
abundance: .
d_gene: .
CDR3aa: CASSERQKYYEQYF
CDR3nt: TGTGCCAGCAGTGAGCGACAGAAGTACTACGAGCAGTACTTC

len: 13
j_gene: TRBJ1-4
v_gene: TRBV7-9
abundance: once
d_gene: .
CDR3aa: CASSRGGNEKLFF
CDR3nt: TGTGCCAGCAGCCGCGGGGGGAATGAAAAACTGTTTTTT

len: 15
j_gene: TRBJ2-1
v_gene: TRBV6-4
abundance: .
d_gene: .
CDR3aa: CASSERGDSYNEQFF
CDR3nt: TGTGCCAGCAGTGAAAGGGGCGACTCCTACAATGAGCAGTTCTTC

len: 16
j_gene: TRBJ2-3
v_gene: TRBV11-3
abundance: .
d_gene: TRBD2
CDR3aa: CASSLDFRGGTDTQYF
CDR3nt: TGTGCCAGCAGCTTAGATTTCCGGGGGGGCACAGATACGCAGTATTTT

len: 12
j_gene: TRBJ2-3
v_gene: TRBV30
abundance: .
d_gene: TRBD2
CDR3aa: CAWGTSGDTQYF
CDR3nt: TGTGCCTGGGGGACTAGCGGAGATACGCAGTATTTT

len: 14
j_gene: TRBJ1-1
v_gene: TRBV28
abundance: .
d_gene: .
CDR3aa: CASSSHLGGTEAFF
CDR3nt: TGTGCCAGCAGCTCCCATTTGGGCGGGACTGAAGCTTTCTTT

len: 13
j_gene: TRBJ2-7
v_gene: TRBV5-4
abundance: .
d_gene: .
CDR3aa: CASSSGGSYEQYF
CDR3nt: TGTGCCAGCAGCTCCGGGGGATCCTACGAGCAGTACTTC

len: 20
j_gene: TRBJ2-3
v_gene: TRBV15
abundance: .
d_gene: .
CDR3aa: CATSRDLEVEVRPNTDTQYF
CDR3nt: TGTGCCACCAGCAGAGATCTGGAAGTCGAGGTACGGCCGAACACAGATACGCAGTATTTT

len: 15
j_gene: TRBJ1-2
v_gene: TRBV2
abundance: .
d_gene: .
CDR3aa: CASSEVRDTIYGYTF
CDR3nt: TGTGCCAGCAGTGAGGTGAGGGACACCATCTATGGCTACACCTTC

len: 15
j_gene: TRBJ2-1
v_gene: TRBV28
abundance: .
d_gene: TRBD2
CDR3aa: CASSLMTSGFNEQFF
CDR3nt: TGTGCCAGCAGTTTAATGACTAGCGGGTTTAATGAGCAGTTCTTC

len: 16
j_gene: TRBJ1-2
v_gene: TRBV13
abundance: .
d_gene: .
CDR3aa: CASSLSSGSFSYGYTF
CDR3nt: TGTGCCAGCAGCCTTAGTTCGGGGTCATTTTCCTATGGCTACACCTTC

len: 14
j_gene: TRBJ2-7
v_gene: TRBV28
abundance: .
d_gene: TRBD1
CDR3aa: CASSQGAGRHEQYF
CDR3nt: TGTGCCAGCAGCCAGGGGGCGGGTAGGCACGAGCAGTACTTC

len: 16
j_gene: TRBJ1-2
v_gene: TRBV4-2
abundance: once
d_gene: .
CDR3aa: CASSQDRYWDTYGYTF
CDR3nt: TGTGCCAGCAGCCAAGATCGATATTGGGACACCTATGGCTACACCTTC

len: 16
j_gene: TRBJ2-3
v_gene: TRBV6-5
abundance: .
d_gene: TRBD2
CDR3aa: CASSYGAGGARDTQYF
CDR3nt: TGTGCCAGCAGTTACGGGGCGGGGGGGGCGAGAGATACGCAGTATTTT

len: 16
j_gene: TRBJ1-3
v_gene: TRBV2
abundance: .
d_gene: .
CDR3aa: CASTLNSEYSGNTIYF
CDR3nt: TGTGCCAGCACACTGAACTCCGAGTACTCTGGAAACACCATATATTTT

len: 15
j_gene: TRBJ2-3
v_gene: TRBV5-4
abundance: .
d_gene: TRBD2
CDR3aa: CASSFSGESTDTQYF
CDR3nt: TGTGCCAGCAGCTTTAGCGGGGAAAGCACAGATACGCAGTATTTT

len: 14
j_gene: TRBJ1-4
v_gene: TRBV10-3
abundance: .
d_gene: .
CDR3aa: CAISEVGSGEKLFF
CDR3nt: TGTGCCATCAGTGAGGTGGGATCGGGAGAAAAACTGTTTTTT

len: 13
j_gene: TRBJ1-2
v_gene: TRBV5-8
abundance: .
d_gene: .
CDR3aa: CASSLEEGYGYTF
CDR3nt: TGTGCCAGCAGCTTGGAAGAGGGCTATGGCTACACCTTC

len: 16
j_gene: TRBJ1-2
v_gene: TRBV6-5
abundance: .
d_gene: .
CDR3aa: CASSYNFEAEFYGYTF
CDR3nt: TGTGCCAGCAGTTACAATTTCGAGGCGGAATTCTATGGCTACACCTTC

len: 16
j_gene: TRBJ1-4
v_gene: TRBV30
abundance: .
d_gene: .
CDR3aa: CAWKNQGPLTNEKLFF
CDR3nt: TGTGCCTGGAAGAATCAGGGCCCCCTTACTAATGAAAAACTGTTTTTT

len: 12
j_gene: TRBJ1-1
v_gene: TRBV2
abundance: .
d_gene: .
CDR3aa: CASSDRSLGAFF
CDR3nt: TGTGCCAGCAGTGATAGGAGTCTCGGAGCTTTCTTT